A single sample is the source of the 7 T cell receptor beta chains below, sequenced in a study of CD8 T cells in Susac syndrome. RNA in amounts of about 0.5 to 1 ug was reverse transcribed with random hexamers. TCRdb reanalysed the immunoSEQ multiplex PCR reads using MiXCR and keeps one entry per CDR3 protein. The sample shows 160,000 or so distinct CDR3 sequences, approximately 94% of them seen only once. The specimen sequenced was CD4+ T cells from PBMCs. These receptors all stem from a human donor with multiple sclerosis.

The genes are TRBV5-1 and TRBJ2-6; the match to TRBD1 covers 7 bases. The trim removed 4 bases at V and 2 bases at J, leaving 6 bases unmatched. Germline V CDR1 and CDR2: SGHRS, YFSETQ. The CDR3 sequence is 16 residues long. The CDR3 coding sequence is TGCGCCAGCAGCGCCGGGACAGCCGCTGGGGCCAACGTCCTGACTTTC. This translates into CASSAGTAAGANVLTF.

Only one count was recorded for this clonotype. The V and J genes are TRBV29-1 and TRBJ2-5; no firm D call. This CDR3 comprises 14 residues. Germline values: CDR1 SQVTM, CDR2 ANQGSEA. With 4 bases removed from V and 2 bases from J, the gap between germline ends came to 14 bases. The CDR3: CSVGRRGPQETQYF. The CDR3 DNA reads as TGCAGCGTTGGGCGAAGAGGACCTCAAGAGACCCAGTACTTC. The full variable domain, rest sourced from reference TRBV29-1 and TRBJ2-5, is SAVISQKPSRDICQRGTSLTIQCQVDSQVTMMFWYRQQPGQSLTLIATANQGSEATYESGFVIDKFPISRPNLTFSTLTVSNMSPEDSSIYLCSVGRRGPQETQYFGPGTRLLVL.

The chain combines TRBV27 with TRBJ2-1; 11 bases are a match to TRBD1. This CDR3 spans 15 amino acids. V dropped 3 bases and J dropped 4; count of bases not matched to a gene: 2. Germline CDR1 MNHEY, CDR2 SMNVEV (reference sequence). CDR3: CASSFGTGGYNEQFF. The CDR3 nucleotides read TGTGCCAGCAGTTTCGGGACAGGGGGTTACAATGAGCAGTTCTTC.

The V call is TRBV19, the J call TRBJ1-5, with D unresolved. The CDR3 extends over 14 amino acids. CDR1 is LNHDA and CDR2 is SQIVND in the germline V gene (reference sequence). V lost 3 bases to trimming and J lost 7 bases, with 13 bases between them. The CDR3 region has the DNA TGTGCCAGTAGTATTCAAGAACGTCGCCAGCCCCAGCATTTT. It translates to CASSIQERRQPQHF.

The chain carries TRBV5-1 and TRBJ2-7, with TRBD2 identical over 12 bases. J was trimmed by 3 bases and V by 4 bases; bases with no gene match: 8. Germline assignment: CDR1 SGHRS and CDR2 YFSETQ. The CDR3 is 16 residues long. In nucleotides, the CDR3 is TGCGCCAGCAGCGGAACGACTAGCGGGAGTAACTACGAGCAGTACTTC. Residues: CASSGTTSGSNYEQYF.

The CDR3 region is CASSRLAGGLNTGELFF. CDR3 nucleotides: TGCGCCAGCAGCCGTCTGGCGGGAGGGCTGAACACCGGGGAGCTGTTTTTT. The genes are TRBV4-1 and TRBJ2-2; 9 positions match TRBD2. V shed 4 bases and J 1 base; nucleotides not matched to a gene: 7. Germline values: CDR1 MGHRA, CDR2 YSYEKL. The CDR3 spans 17 residues.

This clonotype was seen just once. CDR3: CASSPREARTQYF. The CDR3 DNA reads TGTGCCAGCAGCCCCCGGGAGGCGCGGACCCAGTACTTC. The chain employs TRBV6-6 and TRBJ2-5, with 7 bases matching TRBD2. The V gene's germline CDR1 is MNHNY and CDR2 SVGAGI (reference sequence). J gave up 7 bases and V 6 bases, and 8 bases lay outside the gene matches. The CDR3 totals 13 residues.